This T cell receptor beta chain is from a study of T cell clones after liver transplantation (dated by TCRdb to the late 2010s). About the full investigation: Samples were obtained from ITN030ST, a randomized trial in which withdrawal of immunosuppression was attempted within 2 years of liver transplantation. The study cohort included 8 liver transplant recipients, of whom 3 were classified as tolerant and 5 as non-tolerant. Donor-reactive T cell clones were identified using TCRbeta sequencing after a pre-transplant mixed lymphocyte reaction and were then followed in post-transplant blood. Tolerance meant complete immunosuppression withdrawal for at least one year without liver enzymes rising beyond twice the upper limit of normal. Blood samples were collected pre-transplant, then pre-randomization ahead of withdrawal, and finally post-randomization once withdrawal had either been completed or failed. Until randomization at 12-24 months post-transplant, subjects were given standard immunosuppression, with no induction therapy. Three of the eight recipients were HCV-positive; the others were transplanted for non-autoimmune, non-viral indications. Third party-reactive TCRbeta sequences were also identified from pre-transplant MLRs to serve as an antigen-independent comparator for donor-reactive sequences.

Unstimulated PBMCs, after thawing, were stained for CD3, CD4 and CD8 and then FACS-sorted into CD3+CD4+ and CD3+CD8+ populations. All 8 studied subjects were randomized to immunosuppression withdrawal. The Qiagen DNeasy Blood and Tissue Kit was used to isolate genomic DNA. Broad study findings and their caveats: Because allograft tissue specimens were not available, migration of donor-reactive T cells into the graft, rather than deletion, may have occurred. The decline in donor-reactive sequences exceeded the decline in third party-reactive sequences, suggesting partial antigen-specific deletion that was unrelated to withdrawal success. A significant post-transplant decrease in circulating donor-reactive CD4 TCRbeta sequences was observed in most of the 8 subjects, irrespective of tolerance or HCV status. In a couple of subjects, low numbers of available donor cells limited the measurable donor-reactive repertoire. After accounting for repertoire turnover, donor-reactive detection was significantly reduced in 7 of 8 subjects for CD4 and 8 of 8 for CD8. Conclusions were preliminary, limited by small, heterogeneous patient numbers and non-standardized post-transplant time points.

Points on this clone: Its antigen target is currently unknown. No base quality values were provided; no much bigger clone lies one nucleotide off.

High-throughput TCRbeta CDR3 sequencing of frozen genomic DNA was performed by immunoSEQ, including PCR amplification, mapping, bias correction and internal controls. On the authors' methods: Only productive rearrangements were retained, and each unique TCRbeta sequence was defined by its CDR3 nucleotide sequence together with its V and J gene. Donor-reactive sequences required at least 5-fold expansion in CFSE-low cells versus unstimulated pre-transplant cells and at least 0.01% frequency. Per-subject minimum frequency thresholds, based on the lowest-template unstimulated sample, ensured at least 90% detection power. Jensen-Shannon divergence between the top 1000 TCRbeta sequences after and before transplant was used to measure repertoire turnover. Changes in detection of donor-reactive sequences were assessed with two-sided Fisher's exact tests. TCRdb re-hosts the immuneACCESS table, in-frame sequences only. Its copies lack some clones; in the studies checked, an unresolved V gene accounts for under half of them, and the cause for the rest is not known. V and J calls and clone size are those listed in that table; D and trimming were worked out from the DNA. The sample profile shows roughly 100,000 clones; under 90% of them were found once. Approximately 3% of the sample comes from the top ten.

Based on the germline V gene, the CDR1 and CDR2 sequences are KGHSH and LQKENI. Compared with germline, V lacks 2 bases and J lacks 2 bases; bases without a gene match: 4. The CDR3, cysteine through phenylalanine, is 15 amino acids long. CDR3 DNA only is kept here, 45 bases in frame from base 1. This TCR came from a human patient who received a liver transplant. It is possible that, after a transplant, some T cells come from the graft donor. The chain uses TRBV18 and TRBJ2-5, with 8 middle bases fitting TRBD1. Sequencing was performed on CD4+ T cells from blood, taken around 49 months after liver transplant. CDR3 protein: CASSPGQGAQETQYF. The nucleotides read TGTGCCAGCTCACCAGGTCAGGGGGCTCAAGAGACCCAGTACTTC.